A selection of T cell receptor beta chains follows, all from one sample in a study of blood T cell repertoires in COVID-19. Sequencing was performed with immunoSEQ multiplex PCR; in TCRdb, only in-frame clones are kept and a portion is missing. The sample carries around 330,000 clones, about nine tenths recorded once. Sequenced material: PBMCs or T cells enriched from blood (not recorded which). These receptors all come from a man in his sixties who had recovered from COVID-19. The CDR3 runs from the conserved cysteine through the conserved F or W. The D gene is left open where the match is weak. Some rows have no size entry. The others give once, few or many, or a class for an expanded clone.

>TRBJ2-3|.|.|TRBV4-2
CASSQEIRIFSQGDTQYF
TGTGCCAGCAGCCAAGAAATCAGGATCTTCTCCCAAGGAGATACGCAGTATTTT
>TRBJ2-5|.|.|TRBV28
CATNRFWETQYF
TGTGCCACCAACAGGTTTTGGGAGACCCAGTACTTC
>TRBJ2-7|.|TRBD1|TRBV18
CASSPLQGEIYEQYF
TGTGCCAGCTCACCACTACAGGGGGAGATCTACGAGCAGTACTTC
>TRBJ2-7|.|TRBD2|TRBV12-5
CASGSSGRDGYEQYF
TGTGCTAGTGGTTCGAGCGGGAGAGATGGCTACGAGCAGTACTTC
>TRBJ1-1|once|.|TRBV5-1
CASSLGRANMNTEAFF
TGCGCCAGCAGCTTGGGCAGGGCTAACATGAACACTGAAGCTTTCTTT
>TRBJ2-3|.|.|TRBV29-1
CTAGSNSDTQYF
TGCACCGCGGGCTCAAACTCAGATACGCAGTATTTT
>TRBJ1-1|.|.|TRBV6-5
CASSSRNYGTEAFF
TGTGCCAGCAGTTCCAGGAATTATGGCACTGAAGCTTTCTTT
>TRBJ2-2|.|.|TRBV28
CASSFRLRLNTGELFF
TGTGCCAGCAGTTTTCGCCTTAGACTGAACACCGGGGAGCTGTTTTTT
>TRBJ2-2|.|.|TRBV9
CASSVDGRRSTGELFF
TGTGCCAGCAGCGTCGACGGGAGACGGAGCACCGGGGAGCTGTTTTTT
>TRBJ2-1|.|.|TRBV7-2
CASRRDANEQFF
TGTGCCAGCAGGCGGGACGCCAATGAGCAGTTCTTC
>TRBJ2-7|.|.|TRBV2
CASSGLASRSYEQYF
TGTGCCAGCAGTGGTCTAGCCTCCCGCTCCTACGAGCAGTACTTC
>TRBJ2-2|.|TRBD1|TRBV4-1
CASSRQRTGYTGELFF
TGCGCCAGCAGCCGACAAAGGACAGGGTACACCGGGGAGCTGTTTTTT
>TRBJ1-4|once|.|TRBV21-1
CASIRGQGWEKLFF
TGTGCCAGCATCCGGGGACAGGGTTGGGAAAAACTGTTTTTT
>TRBJ2-7|.|TRBD1|TRBV19
CASSIRQGRLEQYF
TGTGCCAGTAGTATTCGACAGGGTAGGCTCGAGCAGTACTTC
>TRBJ2-2|.|.|TRBV7-6
CASSSTGLFF
TGTGCCAGCAGCTCCACCGGGCTGTTTTTT
>TRBJ2-3|.|.|TRBV9
CASSVSRSSDTQYF
TGTGCCAGCAGCGTCTCGAGGTCATCAGATACGCAGTATTTT